Presented here are 10 T cell receptor beta chains from one specimen sequenced in a study of blood T cell repertoires in COVID-19. The data were produced by immunoSEQ multiplex PCR, yet TCRdb's version contains in-frame clones alone and is incomplete. Among tens of thousands of clones listed, about 91% were seen once. Sequenced input: peripheral blood. The source of these receptors is a man in his forties with COVID-19, enrolled during active disease.

This chain joins TRBV18 and TRBJ1-4; TRBD1 agrees at 7 bases. Germline V gene data show CDR1 as KGHSH and CDR2 as LQKENI. After removal of 5 bases from V and 2 bases from J, the junction contained 5 bases not matched to a gene. This CDR3 contains 15 residues. The DNA for the CDR3 is TGTGCCAGCTCAGAACAGACAGGGACTAATGAAAAACTGTTTTTT. Translating it yields CASSEQTGTNEKLFF.

The chain joins TRBV18 to TRBJ2-1; possibly TRBD2 for D (6 bases). CDR1 KGHSH and CDR2 LQKENI come from the germline V gene. The CDR3 extends over 14 amino acids. The ends were cut back, 2 bases at V and 6 bases at J, with 11 bases in the middle. CDR3 region: CASSPIEGGNEQFF. CDR3 DNA: TGTGCCAGCTCACCAATCGAGGGAGGCAATGAGCAGTTCTTC.

The chain employs TRBV19 and TRBJ2-1; 9 bases line up with TRBD2. CDR1 and CDR2 (germline): LNHDA, SQIVND (reference sequence). V trimming: 3 bases; J trimming: 9 bases; junction bases outside the gene matches: 6. This CDR3 region has 14 residues. The CDR3 DNA sequence: TGTGCCAGTAGTATGGCGGGGGGGCTAGGTGAGCAGTTCTTC. Translated: CASSMAGGLGEQFF.

V gene TRBV28 combines with J gene TRBJ2-1, with 8 positions matching TRBD2. Trimming cost V 7 bases and J 6 bases; bases outside gene matches: 8. The CDR3 consists of 14 residues. Looked up from germline, CDR1 is MDHEN and CDR2 is SYDVKM. CDR3 sequence (DNA): TGTGCCAGCACATCGGGGGGGCCAAGCAATGAGCAGTTCTTC. Its translation is CASTSGGPSNEQFF.

J is TRBJ1-3 and V is TRBV6-5, with D hard to call. The CDR3 is 12 residues long. V was shortened by 6 bases and J by 8 bases, with 11 bases between the two germline ends. Germline V gives CDR1 MNHEY, CDR2 SVGAGI. Here the CDR3 DNA reads TGTGCCAGCAGCGACGCGGCTGACACCATATATTTT. Its protein is CASSDAADTIYF.

This clone was counted only a few times. The chain has TRBV28 and TRBJ1-2; 10 bases line up with TRBD1. CDR3 length: 16 residues. V shed 8 bases, J shed 1 base, and the junction held 10 bases outside the gene matches. Germline CDR1 reads MDHEN; CDR2 reads SYDVKM. CDR3 DNA sequence: TGTGCCAGCCTGCGGGGGACAGGGGATAATAACTATGGCTACACCTTC. Its protein product is CASLRGTGDNNYGYTF.

V gene TRBV2 combines with J gene TRBJ1-1; TRBD1 matches at 7 bases. The CDR3 runs 14 residues. V gave up 5 bases and J gave up 4 bases; unmatched junction bases: 7. The germline V gene encodes CDR1 SNHLY and CDR2 FYNNEI. The CDR3: CASSRTGEGTEAFF. The CDR3, as DNA: TGTGCCAGCAGTCGGACAGGAGAAGGCACTGAAGCTTTCTTT.

The V gene is TRBV18, the J gene TRBJ2-3; D not resolved. Trimming shortened V by 2 bases and J by 4 bases, and 10 bases separated the two germline ends. Germline CDR1 and CDR2: KGHSH and LQKENI. The CDR3 runs 14 residues. CDR3 in amino acids: CASSPTRSPDTQYF. In nucleotides, the CDR3 is TGTGCCAGCTCACCAACTCGGAGTCCAGATACGCAGTATTTT.

The chain links TRBV9 to TRBJ1-2, with TRBD1 identical over 9 bases. Germline V lookup: CDR1 SGDLS, CDR2 YYNGEE. Trimming removed 3 bases from V and 3 bases from J; junction bases left unmatched: 6. The CDR3 is 15 residues long. The CDR3 loop is CASSAGGQGHYGYTF. CDR3 sequence (DNA): TGTGCCAGCAGCGCTGGGGGACAGGGTCACTATGGCTACACCTTC.

This rearrangement joins TRBV7-2 to TRBJ2-1, with a tentative D call TRBD2 (6 bases). V was cut by 1 base and J by 8 bases, with 12 bases left in between. The germline V gene encodes CDR1 SGHTA and CDR2 FQGNSA. The CDR3 totals 14 residues. CDR3 bases: TGTGCCAGCAGCTTAGTTTCGGGGGAGGATGAGCAGTTCTTC. Translated: CASSLVSGEDEQFF.